This T cell receptor (beta chain) was sequenced during a study of human T cells and chemical hapten exposure. For the study at large: Recorded diagnoses among the mostly female patients were alopecia areata, totalis or universalis.

Trimming removed 3 bases from V and 9 bases from J, with 18 bases in between. The length of the CDR3 is 14 residues. In germline, CDR1 is ENHRY, CDR2 SYGVKD. At least ten counts were recorded for this clonotype. Its antigen is currently unknown. As to time point: pre-sensitization, week 0. Treatment given: therapeutic diphenylcyclopropenone sensitization with weekly scalp DPC. Findings of the study overall: The number of TCRs above 1 in 1000 frequency did not change after DPC sensitization.

In the library, unique molecular identifiers were attached to individual cDNA molecules. In the source study's methods: Sample TCR totals centred on a median of roughly 96,000, ranging roughly 20,000 to 690,600. TCRdb re-called the RACE reads through MiXCR, storing one row per CDR3 protein. In this record, the V and J calls reflect TCRdb's handling and not the investigators' own analysis. The data contain tens of thousands of distinct CDR3 sequences, roughly 9.8% of them singletons. The input for sequencing was whole blood, taken in connection with sensitization to the hapten diphenylcyclopropenone (DPC). The V gene is TRBV10-3, the J gene TRBJ2-7, with D maybe TRBD1 (7 bases). This TCR derives from a woman in her forties or fifties with alopecia areata. Some clones in this sample may be carry-over from other donors' samples. CDR3 nucleotide sequence: TGTGCCATCAGTGAAGGGAAACAGGGGAGGTGGCAGTACTTC. Protein sequence: CAISEGKQGRWQYF.